This TCR beta chain is from a study of shared clonotypes between healthy human individuals. Study conclusions and caveats: Generation probability values for non-shared clonotypes were lower than those for clonotypes shared by all four donors. Deeper or shallower sequencing was expected to change how clonotypes are shared among donors.

The method was immunoSEQ multiplex PCR; TCRdb's version includes in-frame clones alone and lacks a portion of them. The table lists 2 million to 2.5 million clones, about 92% of them singletons. This clone has a single count. No antigen is known for it. CD45RO-negative CD8 cells positively selected for CCR7 made up the naive population, which excluded terminally differentiated effector memory CD45RA+ cells. The V gene end was trimmed by 4 bases and the J gene end by 8 bases; junction bases not matched to a gene: 9. This CDR3 region has 14 residues. Germline values: CDR1 LNHDA, CDR2 SQIVND (reference sequence).

V usage is TRBV19 and J usage is TRBJ1-2; 8 bases map to TRBD1. Sequenced: naive CD8+ T cells from PBMCs. This clonotype was sampled from a man between 18 and 35 years old in good health. Some clones in this sample may be carry-over from other donors' samples. The CDR3 bases are TGTGCCAGTAGTACCCTGACAGGGGATGAAGGCTACACCTTC. This translates into CASSTLTGDEGYTF.